This T cell receptor beta chain was sequenced during a study of T cells in Graves' hyperthyroidism and ophthalmopathy (dated by TCRdb to the late 2010s). Regarding the complete study: Peripheral blood samples were taken at initial diagnosis, before any treatment was given. To identify distinguishing TCR V-J signatures, a discovery cohort of some 100 patients was used, comprising 43 with Graves' ophthalmopathy and roughly 60 with stable Graves' hyperthyroidism. Whether ophthalmopathy could be predicted prospectively was tested in an independent validation cohort made up of about 18 hyperthyroidism patients plus 17 patients who later progressed to ophthalmopathy. The 95 to 100 discovery patients were randomly divided into training and test sets at a 7:3 ratio. Thyroid tissue and blood T-cell repertoires from six Graves' hyperthyroidism patients were also compared in the study. Following sampling, methimazole starting at 30 mg daily was given to hyperthyroidism patients, and high-dose intravenous methylprednisolone was given to ophthalmopathy patients. The paper describes TCR Vbeta CDR3 sequencing of 135 peripheral blood samples, made up of around 41 ophthalmopathy patients, 70 to 75 hyperthyroidism patients and 17 progressor patients. The investigation overall reported the following: Sample size was not statistically predetermined, and investigators were not blinded to group allocation. Ophthalmopathy was separated from stable hyperthyroidism by a 13 V-J signature model, with approximately 86% sensitivity and roughly 84% specificity obtained in cross-validation and 80%/75% obtained in testing. Blood samples also contained most of the expanded thyroid clonotypes (frequency above 0.001), which suggests that blood repertoires may reflect thyroid immune responses. In validation, the model predicted progression to ophthalmopathy with around 71% sensitivity and 72% to 85% specificity, a median of 6.5 months before onset.

This clonotype was recorded at least ten times. What this receptor recognizes is not known. No base quality values were provided; no much bigger clone lies one nucleotide off. TCR beta CDR3 regions were amplified from RNA transcripts. The TCR CDR3 was subjected to a first round of RT-PCR using the HTBI primer set and the Qiagen OneStep RT-PCR kit. A second multiplex PCR round built the libraries, followed by size selection and purification. Paired-end sequencing of the libraries was performed with 100 bp reads on an Illumina HiSeq2000. The paper's data handling went like this. Raw data were processed with SOAPnuke, discarding reads with adapters, uncalled bases, mean Phred below 15, or no exact constant-primer or identifier match. High-quality paired reads were merged with COPE v1.2.5, and unique nucleotide sequences were defined as clonotypes. Clonotypes were aligned to IMGT TRBV, TRBD and TRBJ reference segments using MiTCR v1.1. The analysis was restricted to V-J combinations with a frequency above 0.0001, which together covered just over 99% of the repertoires. The TCS score was defined as F50 (clonal expansion) divided by E x V (chaos), with BLOSUM62-based TCRdist calculated between CDR3 peptides within each V-J. Welch's t-statistics and random forest reduced 500 to 650 V-J features to about 13, which were used in a naive Bayes classifier (R e1071). The public reads were reanalyzed by TCRdb: fastp trimming at Q25, MiXCR alignment, in-frame beta chains only. All rows with the same CDR3 protein become a single entry with the most common DNA and genes. These V and J calls rely on TCRdb rather than the paper's analysis. The sample table lists approximately 560,000 distinct CDR3 sequences, more than 15% of them with a count of one. The ten top clones hold about 7% of the sample.

Stable Graves' hyperthyroidism was defined as the absence of progression to ophthalmopathy over 18 months of follow-up. Hyperthyroidism patients were newly diagnosed, with disease duration under 2 months, and aged 18 to 65 years. Exclusion was applied to patients with uncontrolled infections, other autoimmune diseases, pregnancy or lactation. Diagnoses were established on the basis of clinical symptoms, serum thyroxine and TRAb, thyroid ultrasound, and orbital computed tomography. PBMCs were isolated from more than 9 ml of fresh peripheral blood by Ficoll-Paque density gradient centrifugation. Total RNA was extracted with Trizol reagent, and quality was checked on an Agilent 2100 Bioanalyzer. The sequence derives from a woman aged 25 to 39 with Graves' hyperthyroidism. The sequencing sample was made of blood.

The CDR3: CASSLAGTEGDTQYF. The sequenced DNA is TGTGCCAGCAGCTTAGCTGGGACGGAAGGAGATACGCAGTATTTT. This receptor chain uses TRBV7-2 and TRBJ2-3; the D call is tentative, TRBD1 or TRBD2, as each matches 5 bases. The germline V gene yields SGHTA for CDR1 and FQGNSA for CDR2. The CDR3 contains 15 residues, cysteine and phenylalanine counted. The only DNA kept is the CDR3, 45 bases in frame from the first base. V and J are truncated by 0 bases and 5 bases respectively, leaving an intervening sequence of 12 bases.